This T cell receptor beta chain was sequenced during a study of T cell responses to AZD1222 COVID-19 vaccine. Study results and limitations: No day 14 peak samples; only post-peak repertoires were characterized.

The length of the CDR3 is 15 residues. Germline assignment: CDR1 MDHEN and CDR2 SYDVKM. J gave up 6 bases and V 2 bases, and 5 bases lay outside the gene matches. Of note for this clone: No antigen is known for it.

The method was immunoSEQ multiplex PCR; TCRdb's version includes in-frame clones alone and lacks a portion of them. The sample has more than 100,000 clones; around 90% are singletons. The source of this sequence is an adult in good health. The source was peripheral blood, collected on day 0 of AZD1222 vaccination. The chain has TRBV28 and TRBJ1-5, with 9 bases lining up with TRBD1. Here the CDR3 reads CASSLGGTGTQPQHF. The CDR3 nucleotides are TGTGCCAGCAGTTTAGGCGGGACAGGGACTCAGCCCCAGCATTTT.